This TCR beta chain stems from a study of Graves' ophthalmopathy and Graves' hyperthyroidism. This clonotype was counted many times. Amplification of the TCR beta CDR3 regions used RNA transcripts (as template). HTBI primers were used in a first-round RT-PCR, which preceded a second-round multiplex PCR. TCRdb redid the calling of the multiplex PCR reads with MiXCR, one entry per CDR3 protein. The table records 1 million to 1.3 million distinct CDR3 sequences, about two fifths of them present only once. The length of the CDR3 is 14 residues. CDR1 and CDR2 from the germline V gene are SQVTM and ANQGSEA. After removal of 0 bases from V and 4 bases from J, the junction contained 4 bases not matched to a gene.

The sequenced material came from peripheral blood or thyroid tissue (not recorded which). The chain recombines TRBV29-1 with TRBJ2-5, with 8 nucleotides matching TRBD1. This clonotype originated in an adult man with Graves' hyperthyroidism. The DNA of the CDR3 is TGCAGCGTTGAAGATAGCAGGGGGCGAGAGACCCAGTACTTC. It specifies CSVEDSRGRETQYF.